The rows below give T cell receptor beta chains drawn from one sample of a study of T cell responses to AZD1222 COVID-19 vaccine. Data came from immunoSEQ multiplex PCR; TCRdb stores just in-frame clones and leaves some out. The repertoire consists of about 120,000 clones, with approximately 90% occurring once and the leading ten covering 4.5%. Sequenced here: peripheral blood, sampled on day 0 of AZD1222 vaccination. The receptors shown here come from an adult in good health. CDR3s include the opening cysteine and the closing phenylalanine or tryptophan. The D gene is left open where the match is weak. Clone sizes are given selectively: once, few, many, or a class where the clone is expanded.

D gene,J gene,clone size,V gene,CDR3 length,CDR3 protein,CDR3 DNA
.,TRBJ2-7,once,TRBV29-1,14,CSVEDPPLSYEQYF,TGCAGCGTTGAAGATCCCCCCCTCTCCTACGAGCAGTACTTC
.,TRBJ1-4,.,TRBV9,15,CASSQQGRLVEKLFF,TGTGCCAGCAGCCAACAGGGCCGATTGGTCGAAAAACTGTTTTTT
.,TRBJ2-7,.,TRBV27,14,CASRPQGSPYEQYF,TGTGCCAGCAGGCCTCAGGGGTCACCCTACGAGCAGTACTTC
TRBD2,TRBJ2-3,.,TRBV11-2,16,CASSREGLLSTDTQYF,TGTGCCAGCAGCCGGGAGGGACTACTAAGCACAGATACGCAGTATTTT
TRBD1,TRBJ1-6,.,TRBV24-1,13,CATQTGGGSPLHF,TGTGCCACCCAGACAGGGGGCGGTTCACCCCTCCACTTT
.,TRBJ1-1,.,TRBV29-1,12,CSVEEQVSEAFF,TGCAGCGTTGAGGAACAGGTTTCCGAAGCTTTCTTT
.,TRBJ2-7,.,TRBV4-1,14,CASSQFHRNYEQYF,TGCGCCAGCAGCCAATTCCACCGTAACTACGAGCAGTACTTC
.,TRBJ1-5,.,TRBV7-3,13,CASSLRQGQPQHF,TGTGCCAGCAGCCTCAGACAAGGGCAGCCCCAGCATTTT
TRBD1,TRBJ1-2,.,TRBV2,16,CASRAATGGDPWGYTF,TGTGCCAGCAGGGCTGCCACAGGGGGAGACCCCTGGGGCTACACCTTC
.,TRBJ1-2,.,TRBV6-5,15,CASSSSLSWGHGYTF,TGTGCCAGCAGTAGTTCACTCTCCTGGGGCCATGGCTACACCTTC
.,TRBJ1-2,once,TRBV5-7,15,CASSLARRVNYGYTF,TGTGCCAGCAGCTTGGCTCGCAGGGTTAACTATGGCTACACCTTC
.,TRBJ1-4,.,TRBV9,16,CASSPGTSSGNEKLFF,TGTGCCAGCAGCCCAGGGACGTCATCGGGTAATGAAAAACTGTTTTTT
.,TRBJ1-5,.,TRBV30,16,CAWSPGTLNLNQPQHF,TGTGCCTGGAGTCCCGGGACACTTAATCTCAATCAGCCCCAGCATTTT
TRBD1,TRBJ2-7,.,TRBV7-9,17,CASSLAVGTGGSYEQYF,TGTGCCAGCAGCTTAGCGGTGGGGACAGGGGGCTCCTACGAGCAGTACTTC
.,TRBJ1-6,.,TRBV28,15,CASSLVKGAISPLHF,TGTGCCAGCAGTTTGGTCAAAGGGGCTATTTCACCCCTCCACTTT
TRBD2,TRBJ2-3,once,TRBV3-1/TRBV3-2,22,CASSQDERLAGASPKSTDTQYF,TGTGCCAGCAGCCAAGATGAAAGGCTAGCGGGGGCCAGCCCAAAGAGCACAGATACGCAGTATTTT
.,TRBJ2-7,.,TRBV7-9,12,CASSSRLNEQYF,TGTGCCAGCAGCTCCCGCTTAAACGAGCAGTACTTC
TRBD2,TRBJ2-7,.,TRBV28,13,CASNSAGGLEQYF,TGTGCCAGCAATTCAGCGGGGGGCCTGGAGCAGTACTTC
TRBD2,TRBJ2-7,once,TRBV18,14,CASSPQRGEYEQYF,TGTGCCAGCTCACCACAGCGGGGGGAATACGAGCAGTACTTC
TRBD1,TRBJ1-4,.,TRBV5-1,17,CASSHQTGGTTNEKLFF,TGCGCCAGCAGCCATCAGACAGGGGGCACAACTAATGAAAAACTGTTTTTT
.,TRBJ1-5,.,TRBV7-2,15,CASSLGGVSNQPQHF,TGTGCCAGCAGCTTGGGAGGGGTAAGCAATCAGCCCCAGCATTTT
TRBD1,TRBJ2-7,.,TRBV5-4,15,CASSWGGQGSYEQYF,TGTGCCAGCAGCTGGGGGGGACAGGGGTCCTACGAGCAGTACTTC
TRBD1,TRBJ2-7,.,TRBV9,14,CASSPGQGESEQYF,TGTGCCAGCAGCCCCGGACAGGGGGAAAGCGAGCAGTACTTC
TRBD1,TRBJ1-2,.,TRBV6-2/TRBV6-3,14,CASSTRTGSVGYTF,TGTGCCAGCAGTACCAGGACAGGGTCGGTTGGCTACACCTTC
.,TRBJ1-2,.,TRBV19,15,CASSIIRVGGYGYTF,TGTGCCAGTAGTATAATAAGAGTCGGCGGCTATGGCTACACCTTC
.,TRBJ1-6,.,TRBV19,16,CASSTTSGAMSSPLHF,TGTGCCAGTAGTACCACATCCGGGGCAATGAGTTCACCCCTCCACTTT
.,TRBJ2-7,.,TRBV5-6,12,CASSFQGYEQYF,TGTGCCAGCAGCTTCCAGGGTTACGAGCAGTACTTC
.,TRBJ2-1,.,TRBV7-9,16,CASSSLGEGGFNEQFF,TGTGCCAGCAGCTCCTTGGGGGAGGGGGGCTTCAATGAGCAGTTCTTC
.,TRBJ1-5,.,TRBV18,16,CASSPGGPLASQPQHF,TGTGCCAGCTCACCAGGGGGACCCCTAGCGAGTCAGCCCCAGCATTTT
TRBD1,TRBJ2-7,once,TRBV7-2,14,CASSPGTGPYEQYF,TGTGCCAGCAGCCCCGGGACAGGACCCTACGAGCAGTACTTC
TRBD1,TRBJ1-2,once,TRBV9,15,CASSVGTGVGYGYTF,TGTGCCAGCAGCGTTGGGACAGGGGTGGGCTATGGCTACACCTTC
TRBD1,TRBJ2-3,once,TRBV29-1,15,CSVEDPGQGPDTQYF,TGCAGCGTTGAAGATCCTGGACAGGGGCCAGATACGCAGTATTTT
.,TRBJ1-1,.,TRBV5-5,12,CASSLSWSEAFF,TGTGCCAGCAGCTTAAGTTGGAGTGAAGCTTTCTTT
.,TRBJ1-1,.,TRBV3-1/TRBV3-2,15,CASSRRAGMNTEAFF,TGTGCCAGCAGCCGCCGGGCTGGAATGAACACTGAAGCTTTCTTT
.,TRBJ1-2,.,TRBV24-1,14,CATSDADSLYGYTF,TGTGCCACCAGTGATGCGGACAGTCTCTATGGCTACACCTTC
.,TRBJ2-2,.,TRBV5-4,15,CASSLFGLGTGELFF,TGTGCCAGCAGCTTGTTTGGGTTGGGCACCGGGGAGCTGTTTTTT
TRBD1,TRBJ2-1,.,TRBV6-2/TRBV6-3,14,CASSSRLQGREQFF,TGTGCCAGCAGTTCGCGACTACAGGGGCGCGAGCAGTTCTTC
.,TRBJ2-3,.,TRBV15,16,CATSRASALSTDTQYF,TGTGCCACCAGCAGAGCCTCAGCCCTCTCCACAGATACGCAGTATTTT
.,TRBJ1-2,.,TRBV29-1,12,CSVGPGNYGYTF,TGCAGCGTTGGTCCCGGGAACTATGGCTACACCTTC
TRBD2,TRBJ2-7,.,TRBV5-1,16,CASSGPAGGNSYEQYF,TGCGCCAGCAGCGGTCCCGCGGGGGGCAACTCCTACGAGCAGTACTTC
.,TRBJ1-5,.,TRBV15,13,CATSRDRRWPQHF,TGTGCCACCAGCAGAGATAGGAGATGGCCCCAGCATTTT
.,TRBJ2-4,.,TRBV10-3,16,CAISESQGEAKNIQYF,TGTGCCATCAGTGAGTCCCAGGGTGAGGCCAAAAACATTCAGTACTTC
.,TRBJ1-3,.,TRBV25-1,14,CASSDEPYGNTIYF,TGTGCCAGCAGTGATGAGCCATATGGAAACACCATATATTTT
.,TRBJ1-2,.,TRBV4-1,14,CASSQQRTNYGYTF,TGCGCCAGCAGCCAACAGAGAACTAACTATGGCTACACCTTC
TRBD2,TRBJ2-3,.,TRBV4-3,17,CASSQDQSSGGAYTQYF,TGCGCCAGCAGCCAAGATCAGAGTAGCGGGGGGGCGTATACGCAGTATTTT
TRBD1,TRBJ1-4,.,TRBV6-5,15,CASSRGRGTNEKLFF,TGTGCCAGCAGCAGGGGGCGCGGAACTAATGAAAAACTGTTTTTT
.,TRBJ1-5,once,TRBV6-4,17,CASSAEGLEVSNQPQHF,TGTGCCAGCAGTGCGGAGGGGTTGGAAGTGAGCAATCAGCCCCAGCATTTT
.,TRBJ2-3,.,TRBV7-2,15,CASSSLRGRTDTQYF,TGTGCCAGCAGCTCCCTCCGGGGGAGGACAGATACGCAGTATTTT
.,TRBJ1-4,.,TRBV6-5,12,CASDQWNEKLFF,TGTGCCAGCGACCAGTGGAATGAAAAACTGTTTTTT
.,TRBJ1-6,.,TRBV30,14,CAWRGDSYNSPLHF,TGTGCCTGGAGGGGAGACTCCTATAATTCACCCCTCCACTTT